What follows are 27 T cell receptor beta chains derived from one specimen sequenced in a study of siplizumab effects on memory and regulatory T cells. The repertoire was sequenced with immunoSEQ multiplex PCR; TCRdb's copy has only in-frame clones and lacks some. The sample lists tens of thousands of clones; 75% to 90% were seen once. The sample consisted of Tregs sorted from blood. The receptors come from a human donor in good health.

The V call is TRBV19, the J call TRBJ1-5, with D tentatively TRBD1 (5 bases). The CDR3 consists of 15 residues. Between the trimmed V and J ends, which lost 4 bases and 0 bases, there was a span of 10 bases. The germline V gene has CDR1 LNHDA and CDR2 SQIVND (reference sequence). DNA for the CDR3: TGTGCCAGTAGTAGGACAAGGTATAGCAATCAGCCCCAGCATTTT. It codes for CASSRTRYSNQPQHF.

The V gene is TRBV19, the J gene TRBJ1-3, with 7 bases aligning to TRBD1. Germline V gene data show CDR1 as LNHDA and CDR2 as SQIVND (reference sequence). This CDR3 is 13 amino acids long. The V gene end was trimmed by 6 bases and the J gene end by 4 bases; junction bases not matched to a gene: 3. In DNA form, the CDR3 reads TGTGCCAGTAGGAACAGGGGAGGAAACACCATATATTTT. It is translated as CASRNRGGNTIYF.

The V gene is TRBV6-5, the J gene TRBJ1-2; D not resolved. The CDR3 extends over 13 amino acids. Germline-derived CDR1 and CDR2 are MNHEY and SVGAGI. The germline V and J ends were trimmed by 6 bases and 10 bases, with 18 bases remaining between them. The CDR3 sequence: CASSIGLLRDYTF. CDR3 nucleotides: TGTGCCAGCAGCATAGGACTTCTTAGGGACTACACCTTC.

This clone was detected only a few times. J is TRBJ1-4 and V is TRBV19, with D uncertain. V lost 1 base to trimming and J lost 6 bases, with 9 bases between them. This CDR3 has 14 amino acids. Germline CDR1 is LNHDA and CDR2 is SQIVND (reference sequence). CDR3 residues: CASSIVTDDEKLFF. The CDR3 DNA reads as TGTGCCAGTAGTATAGTCACAGATGATGAAAAACTGTTTTTT.

This rearrangement joins TRBV10-1 to TRBJ1-1; the D gene is possibly TRBD1 (6 bases). The CDR3 sequence is 11 residues long. V lost 4 bases and J lost 9, with 9 bases in between. CDR1 is WNHNN, CDR2 SYGVQD, per germline (reference sequence). CDR3: CASSAGTKAFF. The CDR3 DNA reads as TGCGCCAGCAGTGCGGGGACAAAAGCTTTCTTT.

This chain joins TRBV4-2 and TRBJ2-2, with D tentatively TRBD2 (5 bases). Trimming removed 4 bases at V and 5 bases at J, with 11 bases between. The CDR3 has 14 residues. Germline-derived CDR1 and CDR2 are LGHNA and YNFKEQ. This CDR3 is CASSRSRRTGELFF. CDR3 DNA sequence: TGTGCCAGCAGCCGCAGCAGGAGGACCGGGGAGCTGTTTTTT.

This sequence joins TRBV5-1 and TRBJ2-7, with D perhaps TRBD2 (5 bases). V lost 4 bases to trimming and J lost 3 bases, with 14 bases between them. CDR1 is SGHRS and CDR2 is YFSETQ in the germline V gene. The length of the CDR3 is 14 residues. The CDR3 protein is CASSLATAVYEQYF. DNA of the CDR3: TGCGCCAGCAGCCTCGCTACAGCGGTCTACGAGCAGTACTTC.

The chain couples TRBV12-5 to TRBJ1-3, with TRBD1 matching over 8 bases. Looked up from germline, CDR1 is LGHNT and CDR2 is FRNRAP. The CDR3 covers 17 residues. Germline trimming cut 1 base from V and 4 bases from J; bases unmatched to any gene: 9. Here the CDR3 DNA reads TGTGCTAGTGGTTTGGCCTTTGACAGGGGCGTCGGAAACACCATATATTTT. Its protein is CASGLAFDRGVGNTIYF.

This clone appeared a few times. This sequence joins TRBV19 and TRBJ1-1, with 11 bases matching TRBD1. The V segment lost 7 bases and the J segment 1 base; nucleotides outside the gene matches: 5. The CDR3 is made up of 15 amino acids. The germline gives CDR1 LNHDA, CDR2 SQIVND (reference sequence). The CDR3 loop is CASKGQGGGNTEAFF. The CDR3 region has the DNA TGTGCCAGTAAGGGACAGGGGGGAGGGAACACTGAAGCTTTCTTT. Full variable domain (outside the CDR3, taken from reference TRBV19 and TRBJ1-1): DGGITQSPKYLFRKEGQNVTLSCEQNLNHDAMYWYRQDPGQGLRLIYYSQIVNDFQKGDIAEGYSVSREKKESFPLTVTSAQKNPTAFYLCASKGQGGGNTEAFFGQGTRLTVV.

The chain couples TRBV12-5 to TRBJ2-1, with TRBD1 matching over 9 bases. Germline V lookup: CDR1 LGHNT, CDR2 FRNRAP. V gave up 2 bases and J gave up 4 bases; unmatched junction bases: 12. The CDR3 is 18 residues long. In DNA form, the CDR3 reads TGTGCTAGTGGTTTGCTTCCCTCCGGGACAGGGAAATACAATGAGCAGTTCTTC. Its translation is CASGLLPSGTGKYNEQFF.

The rearrangement links TRBV4-2 to TRBJ1-2; D is undetermined. Looked up from germline, CDR1 is LGHNA and CDR2 is YNFKEQ. The germline V and J ends were trimmed by 4 bases and 3 bases, with 12 bases remaining between them. CDR3 length equals 14 residues. The CDR3 sequence is CASSPISRDYGYTF. The CDR3 bases are TGTGCCAGCAGCCCGATCTCTAGGGACTATGGCTACACCTTC.

J is TRBJ2-1 and V is TRBV7-2; D is undetermined. Germline V CDR1 and CDR2: SGHTA, FQGNSA. The CDR3 runs to 16 residues. The germline V and J ends were trimmed by 4 bases and 6 bases, with 19 bases remaining between them. The CDR3 reads CASSSESTNWGNEQFF. DNA for the CDR3: TGTGCCAGCAGCTCGGAATCGACCAATTGGGGCAATGAGCAGTTCTTC.

The rearrangement links TRBV5-1 to TRBJ2-1; 12 bases line up with TRBD2. Germline CDR1 is SGHRS and CDR2 is YFSETQ. The length of the CDR3 is 20 residues. V was clipped by 6 bases and J by 3 bases; unmatched bases: 19. The CDR3 loop is CASTKRGDPSGRAGYNEQFF. The CDR3 DNA reads as TGCGCCAGCACCAAGAGGGGAGACCCTAGCGGGAGGGCCGGCTACAATGAGCAGTTCTTC.

The CDR3 DNA reads as TGTGCCAGTAGTTCGAATAGGCAGCCCCAGCATTTT. Protein sequence: CASSSNRQPQHF. The chain recombines TRBV19 with TRBJ1-5; D not certain. This CDR3 contains 12 residues. The V gene lost 5 bases and the J gene lost 7 bases, with 9 bases spanning the gap. Germline values: CDR1 LNHDA, CDR2 SQIVND (reference sequence).

V gene TRBV7-9 combines with J gene TRBJ1-3; D is undetermined. The germline CDR1 and CDR2 sequences are SEHNR and FQNEAQ (reference sequence). The CDR3 length is 16 residues. The V and J ends lost 1 base and 0 bases respectively, with 10 bases between them. The chain's CDR3 is CASSLGGKPSGNTIYF. CDR3 in DNA: TGTGCCAGCAGCTTAGGCGGAAAACCCTCTGGAAACACCATATATTTT.

The genes are TRBV7-9 and TRBJ2-6; D possibly matches TRBD1 or TRBD2 (5 bases each). The V gene's germline CDR1 is SEHNR and CDR2 FQNEAQ (reference sequence). There are 18 residues in the CDR3. Trimming left V 5 bases short and J 1 base short, with 18 bases between. CDR3 DNA: TGTGCCAGCAGCCCGGACGGGACCGACGCTTCTGGGGCCAACGTCCTGACTTTC. It is translated as CASSPDGTDASGANVLTF.

CDR3 nucleotides: TGTGCCAGCAGGACCTACTCCCTCGGGACCTCCTACAATGAGCAGTTCTTC. Translating gives CASRTYSLGTSYNEQFF. The chain employs TRBV5-6 and TRBJ2-1; tentatively, D is TRBD1 or TRBD2 (5 bases each). Germline V gene sequence: CDR1 SGHDT, CDR2 YYEEEE. V was shortened by 5 bases and J by 0 bases, with 18 bases between the two germline ends. The CDR3 loop spans 17 amino acids.

The chain links TRBV7-2 to TRBJ2-3; D is ambiguous. This CDR3 region has 10 residues. Trimming took off 5 bases at V and 5 bases at J, with 2 bases between the two ends. The germline V gene encodes CDR1 SGHTA and CDR2 FQGNSA. The CDR3 DNA follows: TGTGCCAGCAGCGAAGATACGCAGTATTTT. Translating it yields CASSEDTQYF.

V usage is TRBV11-1 and J usage is TRBJ2-2; the match to TRBD1 covers 7 bases. The V gene end was trimmed by 3 bases and the J gene end by 6 bases; junction bases not matched to a gene: 7. The length of the CDR3 is 15 residues. The germline CDR1 and CDR2 sequences are SGHAT and FQDESV (reference sequence). The CDR3 sequence: CASSFGTVVAGELFF. CDR3 nucleotides: TGTGCCAGCAGCTTTGGGACAGTAGTCGCCGGGGAGCTGTTTTTT.

Worth noting for this clone: Other DNA sequences from this sample encode an identical CDR3 as well. J is TRBJ2-2 and V is TRBV5-1; TRBD1 or TRBD2 may be the D gene (5 bases each). The CDR3 has 15 residues. Trimming removed 0 bases from V and 2 bases from J, with 8 bases in between. Germline V gene sequence: CDR1 SGHRS, CDR2 YFSETQ. Here the CDR3 reads CASSLAGPNTGELFF. For the CDR3, the DNA is TGCGCCAGCAGCTTGGCGGGACCAAACACCGGGGAGCTGTTTTTT.

The V gene is TRBV30, the J gene TRBJ2-5; no clear D gene. The V end lost 3 bases, the J end lost 3 bases, and 14 bases lay between the germline ends. The CDR3 is 14 amino acids. From germline, CDR1 is GTSNPN and CDR2 SVGIG (reference sequence). The CDR3 loop reads CAWSPPLKKETQYF. The CDR3 DNA follows: TGTGCCTGGAGCCCCCCCCTGAAAAAAGAGACCCAGTACTTC.

The V gene is TRBV6-5, the J gene TRBJ2-2; D might be TRBD1 or TRBD2, each matching 6 bases. Germline CDR1 is MNHEY and CDR2 is SVGAGI. CDR3 size: 15 residues. Trimming shortened V by 5 bases and J by 0 bases, and 10 bases separated the two germline ends. CDR3 in amino acids: CASSPRGPNTGELFF. CDR3 sequence (DNA): TGTGCCAGCAGTCCCCGGGGGCCGAACACCGGGGAGCTGTTTTTT.

This chain uses TRBV7-5 with TRBJ2-5; the table gives TRBD2 as D, unverified against the DNA. TRBV7-5 is a pseudogene. CDR3 length: 15 residues. This CDR3 reads CVRSLEVEGPETQYF. The CDR3 coding sequence is TGTGTCAGAAGCTTAGAAGTTGAGGGTCCCGAGACCCAGTACTTC.

This clone appeared once. Other nucleotide sequences from this sample produce the same CDR3. This rearrangement joins TRBV18 to TRBJ2-5, with D unresolved. Germline-derived CDR1 and CDR2 are KGHSH and LQKENI. The V gene lost 3 bases and the J gene lost 4 bases, with 3 bases spanning the gap. This CDR3 is 11 amino acids long. The DNA for the CDR3 is TGTGCCAGCTCACCCAGAGAGACCCAGTACTTC. Its protein is CASSPRETQYF.

Regarding this clone: Distinct nucleotide sequences in the sample also encode this CDR3. J is TRBJ1-3 and V is TRBV7-9; D gene uncertain. CDR1 and CDR2 from the germline V gene are SEHNR and FQNEAQ (reference sequence). There are 13 residues in the CDR3. The V and J ends lost 6 bases and 0 bases respectively, with 6 bases between them. CDR3 in amino acids: CASSVSSGNTIYF. CDR3 sequence (DNA): TGTGCCAGCAGTGTTAGCTCTGGAAACACCATATATTTT. The whole variable domain, remainder taken from reference TRBV7-9 and TRBJ1-3, is DTGVSQNPRHKITKRGQNVTFRCDPISEHNRLYWYRQTLGQGPEFLTYFQNEAQLEKSRLLSDRFSAERPKGSFSTLEIQRTEQGDSAMYLCASSVSSGNTIYFGEGSWLTVV.

The chain has TRBV7-3 and TRBJ2-1; 10 bases line up with TRBD2. Losses at the gene ends were 1 base for V and 8 bases for J; bases not matched to a gene: 5. Germline CDR1 is SGHTA and CDR2 is FQGTGA. This CDR3 spans 15 amino acids. In nucleotides, the CDR3 is TGTGCCAGCAGCTTAAGGGGACTAGCGACCGATGAGCAGTTCTTC. Its protein product is CASSLRGLATDEQFF.

The chain is built from TRBV28 and TRBJ1-5; 9 nucleotides line up with TRBD1. Germline V gene data show CDR1 as MDHEN and CDR2 as SYDVKM. V gave up 5 bases and J gave up 9 bases; unmatched junction bases: 8. The CDR3 is made up of 14 amino acids. The CDR3 spells CASSTDRGVGPQHF. CDR3 nucleotide sequence: TGTGCCAGCAGTACAGACAGGGGGGTTGGGCCCCAGCATTTT.